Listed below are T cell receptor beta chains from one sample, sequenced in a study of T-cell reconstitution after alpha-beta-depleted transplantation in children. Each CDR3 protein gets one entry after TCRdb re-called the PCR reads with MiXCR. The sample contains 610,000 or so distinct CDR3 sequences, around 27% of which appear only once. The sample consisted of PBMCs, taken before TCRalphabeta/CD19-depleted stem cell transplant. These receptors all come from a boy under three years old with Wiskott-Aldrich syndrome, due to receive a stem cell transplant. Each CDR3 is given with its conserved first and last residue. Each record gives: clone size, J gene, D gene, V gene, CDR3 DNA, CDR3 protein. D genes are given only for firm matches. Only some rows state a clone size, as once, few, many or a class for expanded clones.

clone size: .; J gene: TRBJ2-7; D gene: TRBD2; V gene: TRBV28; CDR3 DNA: TGTGCCAGCAGACCCACAGCGGGAATCTCCTACGAGCAGTACTTC; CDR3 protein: CASRPTAGISYEQYF
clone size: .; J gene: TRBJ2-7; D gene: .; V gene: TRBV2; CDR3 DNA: TGTGCCAGCAGCCTCCCAGACGACCCATGGCCAGACAGCTACGAGCAGTACTTC; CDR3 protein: CASSLPDDPWPDSYEQYF
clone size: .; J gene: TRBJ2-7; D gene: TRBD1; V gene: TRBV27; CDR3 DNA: TGTGCCAGCAGTTTACCAGGGGGCCGCGAGCAGTACTTC; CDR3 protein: CASSLPGGREQYF
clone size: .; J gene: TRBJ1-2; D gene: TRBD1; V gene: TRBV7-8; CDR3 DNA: TGTGCCAGCAGCCCAGGGGGAGATTACTATGGCTACACCTTC; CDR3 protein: CASSPGGDYYGYTF
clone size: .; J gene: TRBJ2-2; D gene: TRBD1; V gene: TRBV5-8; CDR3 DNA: TGTGCCAGCAGGTGGGACAGCCTCACCGGGGAGCTGTTTTTT; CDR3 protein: CASRWDSLTGELFF
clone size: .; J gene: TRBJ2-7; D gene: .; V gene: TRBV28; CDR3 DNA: TGTGCCAGCAGTTTACCCCTCGGGTACGAGCAGTACTTC; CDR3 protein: CASSLPLGYEQYF
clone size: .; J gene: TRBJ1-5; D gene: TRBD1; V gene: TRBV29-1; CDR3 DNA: TGCAGCGTTGCGGGACAGCAAAATCAGCCCCAGCATTTT; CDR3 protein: CSVAGQQNQPQHF
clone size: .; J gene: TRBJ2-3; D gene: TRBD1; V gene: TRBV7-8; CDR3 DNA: TGTGCCAGCAGCCTAGCAGGGAACAGGGGAAGAGATACGCAGTATTTT; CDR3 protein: CASSLAGNRGRDTQYF
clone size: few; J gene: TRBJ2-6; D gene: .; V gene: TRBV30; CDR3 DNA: TGTGCCTGGAGTGTTAGCCTTTCTGGGGCCAACGTCCTGACTTTC; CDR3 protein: CAWSVSLSGANVLTF
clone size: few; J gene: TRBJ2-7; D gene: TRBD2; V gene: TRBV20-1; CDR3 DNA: TGCAGTGCCGTCCCCGGGCGGGAGCTGCCCTACGAGCAGTACTTC; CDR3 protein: CSAVPGRELPYEQYF
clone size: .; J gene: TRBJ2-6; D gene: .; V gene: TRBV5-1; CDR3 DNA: TGCGCCAGCAGCTTGAGACATGCCGTTTCATTTGGGGCCAACGTCCTGACTTTC; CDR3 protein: CASSLRHAVSFGANVLTF
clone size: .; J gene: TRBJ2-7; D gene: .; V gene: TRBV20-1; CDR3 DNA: TGCAGTGCTAGAGATCCAAGGCAGGGACCCTACGAGCAGTACTTC; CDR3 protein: CSARDPRQGPYEQYF
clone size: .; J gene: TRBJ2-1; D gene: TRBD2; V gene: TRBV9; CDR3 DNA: TGTGCCAGCAGCTCGGGGGGGGGCAGCTCCTACAATGAGCAGTTCTTC; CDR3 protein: CASSSGGGSSYNEQFF
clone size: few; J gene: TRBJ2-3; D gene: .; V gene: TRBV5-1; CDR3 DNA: TGCGCCAGCAAGGGACTTACCACAGATACGCAGTATTTT; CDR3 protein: CASKGLTTDTQYF
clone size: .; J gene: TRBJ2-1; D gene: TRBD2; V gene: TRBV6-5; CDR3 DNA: TGTGCCAGCAGTTATGTAGCGGGAGCGTACAATGAGCAGTTCTTC; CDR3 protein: CASSYVAGAYNEQFF
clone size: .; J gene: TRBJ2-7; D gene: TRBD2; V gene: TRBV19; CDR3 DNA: TGTGCCAGTAGGAAGACTAGCGGGAGAATCGAGCAGTACTTC; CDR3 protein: CASRKTSGRIEQYF
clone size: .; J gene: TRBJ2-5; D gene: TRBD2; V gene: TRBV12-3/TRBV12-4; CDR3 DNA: TGTGCCAGCAGCCGCCGGGGGGGAGAAGAGACCCAGTACTTC; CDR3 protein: CASSRRGGEETQYF
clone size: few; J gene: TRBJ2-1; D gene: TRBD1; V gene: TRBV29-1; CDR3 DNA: TGCAGCGTTGCACAGGGGCGACATGAGCAGTTCTTC; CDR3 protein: CSVAQGRHEQFF
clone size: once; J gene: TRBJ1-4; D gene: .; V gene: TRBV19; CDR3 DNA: TGTGCCAGCCGGCTTCCAACTAATGAAAAACTGTTTTTT; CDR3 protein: CASRLPTNEKLFF
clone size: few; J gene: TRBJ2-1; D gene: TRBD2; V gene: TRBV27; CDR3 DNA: TGTGCCAGCAGTCCATATATCCCCCCAGCGGGAGTGGGCTACAATGAGCAGTTCTTC; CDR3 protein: CASSPYIPPAGVGYNEQFF
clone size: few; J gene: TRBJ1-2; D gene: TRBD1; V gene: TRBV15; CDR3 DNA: TGTGCCACCAGCGGGTTTGACAGGGGGAACTATGGCTACACCTTC; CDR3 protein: CATSGFDRGNYGYTF
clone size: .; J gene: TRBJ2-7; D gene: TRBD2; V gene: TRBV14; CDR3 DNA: TGTGCCAGCAGCCAAGGGGCCAGCGGGAGTTACGAGCAGTACTTC; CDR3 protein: CASSQGASGSYEQYF
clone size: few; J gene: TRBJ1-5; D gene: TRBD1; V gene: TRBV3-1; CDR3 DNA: TGTGCCAGCAGCCAAACGGACAGGGTTGAGCCCCAGCATTTT; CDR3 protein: CASSQTDRVEPQHF
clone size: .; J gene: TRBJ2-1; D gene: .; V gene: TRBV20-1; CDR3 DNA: TGCAGTGCCCTCCGGCTAGCGTCCTACAATGAGCAGTTCTTC; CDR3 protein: CSALRLASYNEQFF
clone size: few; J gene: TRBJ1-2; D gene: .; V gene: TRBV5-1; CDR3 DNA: TGCGCCAGCAGCTTGGTTGCGGAAGGGGCTGGCTACACCTTC; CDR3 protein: CASSLVAEGAGYTF
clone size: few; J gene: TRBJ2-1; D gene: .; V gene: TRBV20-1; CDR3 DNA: TGCAGTGCTAGCGGGGGCCAGTTCTCCTACAATGAGCAGTTCTTC; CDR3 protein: CSASGGQFSYNEQFF
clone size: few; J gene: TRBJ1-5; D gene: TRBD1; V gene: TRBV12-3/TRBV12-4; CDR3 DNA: TGTGCCAGCAGTTACGGGGACAGGAGCAATCAGCCCCAGCATTTT; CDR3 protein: CASSYGDRSNQPQHF
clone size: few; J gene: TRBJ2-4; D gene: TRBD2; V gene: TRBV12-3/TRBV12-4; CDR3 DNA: TGTGCCAGCAGACTAGCGGGAATTGGCAAAAACATTCAGTACTTC; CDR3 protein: CASRLAGIGKNIQYF
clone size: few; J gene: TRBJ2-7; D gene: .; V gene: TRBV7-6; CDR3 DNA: TGTGCCAGCAGCCGAGACAGTGAAGAGCAGTACTTC; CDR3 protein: CASSRDSEEQYF
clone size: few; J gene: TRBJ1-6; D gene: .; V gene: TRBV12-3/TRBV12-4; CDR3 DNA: TGTGCCAGCAGGGGTTTCTTGGATTCACCCCTCCACTTT; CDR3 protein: CASRGFLDSPLHF
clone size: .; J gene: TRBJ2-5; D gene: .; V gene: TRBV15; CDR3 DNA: TGTGCCACCAGCAGACGGGGCGGTTCCGAGGGAGAGACCCAGTACTTC; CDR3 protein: CATSRRGGSEGETQYF
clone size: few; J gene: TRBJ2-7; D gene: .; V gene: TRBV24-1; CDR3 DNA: TGTGCCACCAGTTCCGGCTCGCGGGACGAGCAGTACTTC; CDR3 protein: CATSSGSRDEQYF
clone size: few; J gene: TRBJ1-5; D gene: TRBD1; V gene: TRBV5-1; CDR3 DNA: TGCGCCAGCAGCATGGGGGACAGAAAAAATCAGCCCCAGCATTTT; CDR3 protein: CASSMGDRKNQPQHF
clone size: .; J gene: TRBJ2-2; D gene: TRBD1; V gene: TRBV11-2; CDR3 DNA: TGTGCCAGCAGCTCGACAGGGGGGTTAGGGGAGCTGTTTTTT; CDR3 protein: CASSSTGGLGELFF
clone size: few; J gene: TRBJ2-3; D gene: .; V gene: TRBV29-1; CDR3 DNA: TGCAGCGTTGAAGGTTGGGTATCGGCACACACAGATACGCAGTATTTT; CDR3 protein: CSVEGWVSAHTDTQYF
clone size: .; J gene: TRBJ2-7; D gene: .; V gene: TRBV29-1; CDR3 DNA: TGCAGCGTTGTTTCGGGGGCCTACGAGCAGTACTTC; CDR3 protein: CSVVSGAYEQYF
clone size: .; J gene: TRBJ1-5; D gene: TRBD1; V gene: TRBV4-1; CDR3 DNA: TGCGCCAGCAGCCGGAATCAGGGGGGAGGTCAGCCCCAGCATTTT; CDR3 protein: CASSRNQGGGQPQHF
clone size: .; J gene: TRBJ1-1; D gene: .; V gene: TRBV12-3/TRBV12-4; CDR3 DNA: TGTGCCAGCAGTTTAGCGCTGGGACCGCAGTACACTGAAGCTTTCTTT; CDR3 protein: CASSLALGPQYTEAFF
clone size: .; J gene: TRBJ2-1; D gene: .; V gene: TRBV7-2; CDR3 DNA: TGTGCCAGCGGACCCGGGTCCTTATACAATGAGCAGTTCTTC; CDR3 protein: CASGPGSLYNEQFF
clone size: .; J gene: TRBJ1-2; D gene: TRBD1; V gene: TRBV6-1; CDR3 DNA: TGTGCCAGCAGAGAGACCAGGACAGGGGGAAGTGATGGCTACACCTTC; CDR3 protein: CASRETRTGGSDGYTF
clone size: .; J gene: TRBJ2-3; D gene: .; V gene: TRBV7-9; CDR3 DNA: TGTGCCAGCAGCTTAGGAAGGCAGGGGGATACGCAGTATTTT; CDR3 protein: CASSLGRQGDTQYF
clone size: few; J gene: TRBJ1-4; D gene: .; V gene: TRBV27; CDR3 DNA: TGTGCCAGCAGTCGCCGACCGGGCTTGAGTGAAAAACTGTTTTTT; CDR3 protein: CASSRRPGLSEKLFF
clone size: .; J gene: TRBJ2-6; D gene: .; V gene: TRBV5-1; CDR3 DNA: TGCGTCAGTCACTCAGTAGGGGCTGTTGGGGCCAACGTCCTGACTTTC; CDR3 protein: CVSHSVGAVGANVLTF
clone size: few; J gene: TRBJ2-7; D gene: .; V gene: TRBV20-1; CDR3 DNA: TGCAGTATGGAGACAGGAACCTCTCCCTACGAGCAGTACTTC; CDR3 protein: CSMETGTSPYEQYF
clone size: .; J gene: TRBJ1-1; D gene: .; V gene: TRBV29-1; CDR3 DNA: TGCAGCGTTGTCTATCTGGGCAGGGTGGGCACTGAAGCTTTCTTT; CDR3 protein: CSVVYLGRVGTEAFF
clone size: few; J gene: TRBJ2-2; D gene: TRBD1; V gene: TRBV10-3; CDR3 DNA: TGTGCCATCGGGACAGACACCGGGGAGCTGTTTTTT; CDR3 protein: CAIGTDTGELFF
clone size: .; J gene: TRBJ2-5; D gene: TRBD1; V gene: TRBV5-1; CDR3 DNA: TGCGCCAGCAGCTTAAAAGGGGGCATCAAAGAGACCCAGTACTTC; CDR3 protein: CASSLKGGIKETQYF
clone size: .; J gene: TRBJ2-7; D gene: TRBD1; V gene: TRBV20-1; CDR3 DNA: TGCAGTGCTTTCCACCGGGACAGGGACTCCTACGAGCAGTACTTC; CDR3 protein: CSAFHRDRDSYEQYF
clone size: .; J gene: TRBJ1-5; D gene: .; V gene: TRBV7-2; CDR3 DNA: TGTGCCAGCAGAGCGATTTGGGGGTGGAATCAGCCCCAGCATTTT; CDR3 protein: CASRAIWGWNQPQHF
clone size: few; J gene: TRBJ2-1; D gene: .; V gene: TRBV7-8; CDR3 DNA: TGTGCCAGCCTAGACCTCCTATCCTACAATGAGCAGTTCTTC; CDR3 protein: CASLDLLSYNEQFF
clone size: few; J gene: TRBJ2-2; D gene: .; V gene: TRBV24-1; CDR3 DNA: TGTGCCACCAGTGCCATCAGTACCGGGGAGCTGTTTTTT; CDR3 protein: CATSAISTGELFF
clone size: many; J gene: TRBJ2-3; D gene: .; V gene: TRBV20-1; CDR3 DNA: TGCAGTGCCGGGGGTTGGGATACGCAGTATTTT; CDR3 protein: CSAGGWDTQYF
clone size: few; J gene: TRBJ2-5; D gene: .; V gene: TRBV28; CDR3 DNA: TGTGCCAGCAGTTTATCTGTGGAATCCTCTGAAGAGACCCAGTACTTC; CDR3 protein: CASSLSVESSEETQYF
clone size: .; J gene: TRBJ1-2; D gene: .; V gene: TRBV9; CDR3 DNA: TGTGCCAGCAGCGTAGGGTTGGGAGGGGGGGCCTATGGCTACACCTTC; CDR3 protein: CASSVGLGGGAYGYTF
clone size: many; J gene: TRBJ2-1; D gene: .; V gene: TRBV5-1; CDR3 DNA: TGTGCCAGCAGCTTAGTGGGGGGTGAGCAGTTCTTC; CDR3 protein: CASSLVGGEQFF
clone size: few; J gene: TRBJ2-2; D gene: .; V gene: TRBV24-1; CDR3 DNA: TGTGCCACCGGGCACACGGACAGAATGACGAACACCGGGGAGCTGTTTTTT; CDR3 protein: CATGHTDRMTNTGELFF
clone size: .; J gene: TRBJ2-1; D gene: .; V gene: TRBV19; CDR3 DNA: TGTGCCAGTAGTGCTTCAGATTCCGATGAGCAGTTCTTC; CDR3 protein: CASSASDSDEQFF
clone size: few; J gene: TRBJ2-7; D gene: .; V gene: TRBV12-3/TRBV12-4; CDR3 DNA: TGTGCCAGCTGCCGGGATTCCTACGAGCAGTACTTC; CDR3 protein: CASCRDSYEQYF
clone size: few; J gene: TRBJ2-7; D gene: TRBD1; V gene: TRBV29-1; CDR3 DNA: TGCAGCTTCCGATTGACAGGGTGGGACGAGCAGTACTTC; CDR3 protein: CSFRLTGWDEQYF
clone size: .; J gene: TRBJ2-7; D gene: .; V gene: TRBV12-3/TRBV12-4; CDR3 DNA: TGTGCCAGCAGTTCCCGGGGACGACTCTTCGAGCAGTACTTC; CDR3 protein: CASSSRGRLFEQYF